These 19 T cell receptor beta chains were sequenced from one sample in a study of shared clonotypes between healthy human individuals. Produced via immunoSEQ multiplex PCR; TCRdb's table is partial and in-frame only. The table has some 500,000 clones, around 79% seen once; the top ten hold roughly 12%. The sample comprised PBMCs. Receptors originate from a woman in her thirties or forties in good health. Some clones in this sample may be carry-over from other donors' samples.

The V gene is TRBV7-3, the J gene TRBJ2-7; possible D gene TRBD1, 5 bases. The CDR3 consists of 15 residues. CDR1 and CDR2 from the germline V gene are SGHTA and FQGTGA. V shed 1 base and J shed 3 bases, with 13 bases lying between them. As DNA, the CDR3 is TGTGCCAGCAGCTTAAGGGGCGGCGAGAACTACGAGCAGTACTTC. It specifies CASSLRGGENYEQYF.

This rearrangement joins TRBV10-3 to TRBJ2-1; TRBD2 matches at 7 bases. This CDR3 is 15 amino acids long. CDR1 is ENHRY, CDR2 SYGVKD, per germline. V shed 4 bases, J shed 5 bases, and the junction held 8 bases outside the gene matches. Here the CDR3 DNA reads TGTGCCATCAGTGGTGGGCGGGAGCTCGACAATGAGCAGTTCTTC. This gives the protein CAISGGRELDNEQFF.

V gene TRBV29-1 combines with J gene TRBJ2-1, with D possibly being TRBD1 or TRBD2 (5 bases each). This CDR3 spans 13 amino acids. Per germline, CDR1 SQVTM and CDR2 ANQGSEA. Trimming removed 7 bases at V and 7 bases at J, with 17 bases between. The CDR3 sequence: CSGEITRQNEQFF. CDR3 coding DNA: TGCAGCGGCGAAATTACTAGACAGAATGAGCAGTTCTTC.

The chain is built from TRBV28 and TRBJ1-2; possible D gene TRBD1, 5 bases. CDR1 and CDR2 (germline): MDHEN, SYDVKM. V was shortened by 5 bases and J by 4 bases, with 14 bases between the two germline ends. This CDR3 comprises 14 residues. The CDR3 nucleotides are TGTGCCAGCAGTGGCTCTAGGGGTTTCTATGGCTACACCTTC. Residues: CASSGSRGFYGYTF.

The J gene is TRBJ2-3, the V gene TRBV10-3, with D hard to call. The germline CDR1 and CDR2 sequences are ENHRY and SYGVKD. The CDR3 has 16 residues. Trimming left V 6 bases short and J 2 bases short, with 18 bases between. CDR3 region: CAISSPTDHPTDTQYF. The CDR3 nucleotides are TGTGCCATCAGCTCTCCCACCGATCACCCCACAGATACGCAGTATTTT.

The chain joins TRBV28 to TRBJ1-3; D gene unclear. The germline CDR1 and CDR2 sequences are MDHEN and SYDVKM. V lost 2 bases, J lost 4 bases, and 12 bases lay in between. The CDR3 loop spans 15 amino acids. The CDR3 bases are TGTGCCAGCAGTTTACAGGTTTCGGGAGGAAACACCATATATTTT. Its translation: CASSLQVSGGNTIYF.

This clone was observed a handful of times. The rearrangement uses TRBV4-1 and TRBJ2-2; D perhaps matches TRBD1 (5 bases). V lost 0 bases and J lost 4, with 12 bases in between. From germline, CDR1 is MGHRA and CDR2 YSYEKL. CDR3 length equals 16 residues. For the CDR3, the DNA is TGCGCCAGCAGCCAAGAGGTCAGGGTTGGCACCGGGGAGCTGTTTTTT. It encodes CASSQEVRVGTGELFF.

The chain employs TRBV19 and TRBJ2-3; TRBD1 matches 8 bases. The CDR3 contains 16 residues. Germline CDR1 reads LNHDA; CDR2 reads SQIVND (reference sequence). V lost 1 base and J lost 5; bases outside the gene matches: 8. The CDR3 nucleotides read TGTGCCAGTAGTATAGCCCTGGCACAGGGGGGAGATACGCAGTATTTT. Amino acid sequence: CASSIALAQGGDTQYF.

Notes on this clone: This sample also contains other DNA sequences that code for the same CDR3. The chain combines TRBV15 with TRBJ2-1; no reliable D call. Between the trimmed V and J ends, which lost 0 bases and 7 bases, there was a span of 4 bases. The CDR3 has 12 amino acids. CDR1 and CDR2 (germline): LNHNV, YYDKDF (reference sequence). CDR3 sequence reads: CATSRDLNEQFF. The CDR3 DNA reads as TGTGCCACCAGCAGAGACCTTAATGAGCAGTTCTTC.

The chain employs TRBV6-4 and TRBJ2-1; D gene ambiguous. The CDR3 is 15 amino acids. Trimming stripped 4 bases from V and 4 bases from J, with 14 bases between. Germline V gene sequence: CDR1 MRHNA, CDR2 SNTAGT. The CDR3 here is CASSVTAMGYNEQFF. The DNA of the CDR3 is TGTGCCAGCAGTGTCACGGCGATGGGATACAATGAGCAGTTCTTC.

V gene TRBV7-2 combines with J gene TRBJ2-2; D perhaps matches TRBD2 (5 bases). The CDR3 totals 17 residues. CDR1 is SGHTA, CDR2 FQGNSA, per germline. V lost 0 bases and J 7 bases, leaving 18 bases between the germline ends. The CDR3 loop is CASSLAAPPGLGGELFF. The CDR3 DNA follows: TGTGCCAGCAGCTTAGCGGCTCCCCCCGGACTGGGCGGGGAGCTGTTTTTT.

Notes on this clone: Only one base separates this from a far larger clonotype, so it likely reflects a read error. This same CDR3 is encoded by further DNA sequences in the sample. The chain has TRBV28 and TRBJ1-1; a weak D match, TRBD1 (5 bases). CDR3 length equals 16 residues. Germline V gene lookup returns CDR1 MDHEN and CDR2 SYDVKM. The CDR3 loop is CASSLTIGQEGTEAFF. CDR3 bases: TGCGCCAGCAGTTTAACGATCGGGCAGGAGGGGACTGAAGCTTTCTTT.

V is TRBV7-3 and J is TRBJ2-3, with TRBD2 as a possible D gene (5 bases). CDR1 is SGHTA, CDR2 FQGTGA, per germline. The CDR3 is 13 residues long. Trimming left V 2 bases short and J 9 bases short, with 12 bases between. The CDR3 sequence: CASSLGSVGTQYF. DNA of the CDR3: TGTGCCAGCAGCTTAGGTAGCGTTGGCACGCAGTATTTT.

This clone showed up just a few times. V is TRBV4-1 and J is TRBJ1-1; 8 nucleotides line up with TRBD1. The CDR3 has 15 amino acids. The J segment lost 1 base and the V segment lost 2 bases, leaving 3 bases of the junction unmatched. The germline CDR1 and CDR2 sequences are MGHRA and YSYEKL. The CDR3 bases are TGCGCCAGCAGCCAACGGACAGGGAGGAACACTGAAGCTTTCTTT. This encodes CASSQRTGRNTEAFF.

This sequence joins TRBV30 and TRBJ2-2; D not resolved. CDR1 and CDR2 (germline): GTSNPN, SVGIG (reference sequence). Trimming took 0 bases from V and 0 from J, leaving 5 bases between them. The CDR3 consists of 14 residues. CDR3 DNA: TGTGCCTGGAGTGTGGCCGCGAACACCGGGGAGCTGTTTTTT. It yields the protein CAWSVAANTGELFF. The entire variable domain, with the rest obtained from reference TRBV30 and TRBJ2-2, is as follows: SQTIHQWPATLVQPVGSPLSLECTVEGTSNPNLYWYRQAAGRGLQLLFYSVGIGQISSEVPQNLSASRPQDRQFILSSKKLLLSDSGFYLCAWSVAANTGELFFGEGSRLTVL.

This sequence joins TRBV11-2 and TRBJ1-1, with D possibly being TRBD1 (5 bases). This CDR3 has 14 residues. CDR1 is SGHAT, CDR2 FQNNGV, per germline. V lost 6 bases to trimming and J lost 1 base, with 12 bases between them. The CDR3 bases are TGTGCCAGCAGAACCATGAGGGGGAACACTGAAGCTTTCTTT. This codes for CASRTMRGNTEAFF.

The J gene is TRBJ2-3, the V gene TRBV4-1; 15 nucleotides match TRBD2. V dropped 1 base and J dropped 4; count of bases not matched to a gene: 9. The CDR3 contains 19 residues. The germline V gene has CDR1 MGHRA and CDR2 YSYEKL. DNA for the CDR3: TGCGCCAGCAGCCAAGTCCCCTGGACTAGCGGGAGGGCCCCAGATACGCAGTATTTT. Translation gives CASSQVPWTSGRAPDTQYF.

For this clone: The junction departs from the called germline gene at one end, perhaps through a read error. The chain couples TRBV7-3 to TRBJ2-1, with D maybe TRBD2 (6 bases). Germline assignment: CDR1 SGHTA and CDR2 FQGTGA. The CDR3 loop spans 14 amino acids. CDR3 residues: CASSLNGRRDEQFF. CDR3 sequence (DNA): TGTGCTAGCAGCTTAAACGGGAGAAGAGATGAGCAGTTCTTC.

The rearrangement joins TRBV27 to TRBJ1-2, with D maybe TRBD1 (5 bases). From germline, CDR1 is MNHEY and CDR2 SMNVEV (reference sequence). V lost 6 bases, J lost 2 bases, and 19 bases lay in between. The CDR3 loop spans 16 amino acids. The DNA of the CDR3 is TGTGCCAGCAGAGAGTCTAGGAGGGGCCGGAACTATGGCTACACCTTC. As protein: CASRESRRGRNYGYTF.